These 4 T cell receptor beta chains came from one sample sequenced in a study of blood T cell repertoires in COVID-19. Sequencing used immunoSEQ multiplex PCR; TCRdb keeps in-frame clones, though not all of them. Among some 250,000 clones, approximately 85% were seen once, and the ten largest hold just under 0.8%. The sample comprised peripheral blood. Every receptor here comes from a young woman with acute or convalescent COVID-19.

The chain is built from TRBV9 and TRBJ1-4, with TRBD1 matching 10 bases. The CDR3 length is 17 residues. The V gene end was trimmed by 3 bases and the J gene end by 8 bases; junction bases not matched to a gene: 13. The germline gives CDR1 SGDLS, CDR2 YYNGEE. CDR3 residues: CASSARWVGQGKEKLFF. CDR3 nucleotides: TGTGCCAGCAGCGCCCGGTGGGTGGGACAGGGGAAGGAAAAACTGTTTTTT.

The rearrangement joins TRBV2 to TRBJ2-4; 7 bases align to TRBD1. Germline CDR1 SNHLY, CDR2 FYNNEI. CDR3 length: 16 residues. V lost 8 bases and J lost 4; bases outside the gene matches: 14. CDR3 sequence reads: CASVIVGQRFKNIQYF. The DNA for the CDR3 is TGTGCCAGCGTTATAGTGGGACAGAGATTTAAAAACATTCAGTACTTC.

The V and J genes are TRBV9 and TRBJ2-7, with 7 bases fitting TRBD1. The germline V gene encodes CDR1 SGDLS and CDR2 YYNGEE. The CDR3 has 14 amino acids. Trimming took 4 bases from V and 3 from J; bases not matched to a gene: 7. CDR3 nucleotide sequence: TGTGCCAGCAGCCCCTCGACAGGGTTCTACGAGCAGTACTTC. Amino acid sequence: CASSPSTGFYEQYF.

The chain joins TRBV2 to TRBJ2-6; a weak D match, TRBD2 (5 bases). V lost 6 bases, J lost 2 bases, and 8 bases lay in between. From germline, CDR1 is SNHLY and CDR2 FYNNEI. This CDR3 is built from 14 residues. Here the CDR3 reads CASREATGANVLTF. The CDR3 DNA follows: TGTGCCAGCAGGGAGGCAACTGGGGCCAACGTCCTGACTTTC.